The 31 T cell receptor beta chains below all came from one sample that was sequenced in a study of T cell repertoires in cytomegalovirus infection. These TCRs' antigens remain unknown. MiXCR, run by TCRdb on the reads, gives a single entry per CDR3 protein. Of hundreds of thousands of distinct CDR3 sequences listed, about 33% are singletons. The sequenced sample was cultured CD8+ T cells from PBMCs, obtained from culture after CMV antigen stimulation. Receptors originate from a human donor in good health (CMV status not recorded). Some clones in this sample may be carry-over from other donors' samples.

The gene calls are TRBV27 and TRBJ1-3; D call uncertain. The V and J ends lost 5 bases and 0 bases respectively, with 11 bases between them. Germline lookup yields CDR1 MNHEY and CDR2 SMNVEV (reference sequence). The CDR3 consists of 15 residues. The CDR3 DNA reads as TGTGCCAGCAGTCCAATAGGTGGCTCTGGAAACACCATATATTTT. Protein sequence: CASSPIGGSGNTIYF.

V usage is TRBV6-1 and J usage is TRBJ2-7, with D possibly TRBD1 on 5 matching bases. The CDR3 contains 13 residues. Trimming took off 6 bases at V and 6 bases at J, with 15 bases between the two ends. CDR1 and CDR2 (germline): MNHNS, SASEGT. The CDR3 bases are TGTGCCAGCAGCAAATACACAGGCACCGAGCAGTACGTC. It yields the protein CASSKYTGTEQYV.

V gene TRBV19 combines with J gene TRBJ1-5; D unclear. Germline lookup yields CDR1 LNHDA and CDR2 SQIVND (reference sequence). Trimming pared 1 base from V and 5 bases from J, leaving 15 bases between. The CDR3 is 16 amino acids. CDR3 nucleotides: TGTGCCAGTAGTATAGGGTCTCTACCGGCGGATCAGCCCCAGCATTTT. Amino acid sequence: CASSIGSLPADQPQHF.

This sequence joins TRBV19 and TRBJ2-1; TRBD1 is a possible D gene (7 bases). Trimming took 3 bases from V and 7 from J, leaving 10 bases between them. The CDR3 has 13 amino acids. Germline lookup yields CDR1 LNHDA and CDR2 SQIVND (reference sequence). CDR3 protein: CASSMPGGNEQFF. DNA of the CDR3: TGTGCCAGTAGTATGCCAGGGGGGAATGAGCAGTTCTTC.

In this sample, this clonotype turned up a few times. The V call is TRBV27, the J call TRBJ1-6; no clear D gene. This CDR3 has 14 amino acids. With 5 bases removed from V and 8 bases from J, the gap between germline ends came to 13 bases. Looked up from germline, CDR1 is MNHEY and CDR2 is SMNVEV (reference sequence). This CDR3 is CASSQDPTDSPLHF. DNA of the CDR3: TGTGCCAGCAGTCAAGATCCAACGGATTCACCCCTCCACTTT.

The CDR3 coding sequence is TGTGCCAGCAGTTACTCGATCAGGAGTCGCACCGGGGAGCTGTTTTTT. Residues: CASSYSIRSRTGELFF. The rearrangement joins TRBV6-6 to TRBJ2-2; D remains ambiguous. Germline lookup yields CDR1 MNHNY and CDR2 SVGAGI (reference sequence). CDR3 length equals 16 residues. V was cut by 0 bases and J by 4 bases, with 12 bases left in between.

The V call is TRBV7-6, the J call TRBJ2-1, with 9 bases aligning to TRBD2. Losses at the gene ends were 7 bases for V and 8 bases for J; bases not matched to a gene: 12. CDR1 and CDR2 from the germline V gene are SGHVS and FNYEAQ. CDR3 length equals 15 residues. CDR3 protein: CASTIAGDPGDEQFF. As DNA, the CDR3 is TGTGCCAGCACGATAGCGGGGGACCCCGGGGATGAGCAGTTCTTC.

The V gene is TRBV7-9, the J gene TRBJ2-2; D may be TRBD2 (5 bases). Germline values: CDR1 SEHNR, CDR2 FQNEAQ (reference sequence). Trimming took off 6 bases at V and 1 base at J, with 18 bases between the two ends. CDR3 length: 17 amino acids. The CDR3 loop reads CASRIPFGRGNTGELFF. In nucleotides, the CDR3 is TGTGCCAGCAGGATCCCCTTCGGCCGGGGGAACACCGGGGAGCTGTTTTTT. The whole variable domain, filled in from reference TRBV7-9 and TRBJ2-2, reads DTGVSQNPRHKITKRGQNVTFRCDPISEHNRLYWYRQTLGQGPEFLTYFQNEAQLEKSRLLSDRFSAERPKGSFSTLEIQRTEQGDSAMYLCASRIPFGRGNTGELFFGEGSRLTVL.

The gene calls are TRBV13 and TRBJ2-5; possibly TRBD1 or TRBD2 for D (5 bases each). CDR1 and CDR2 from the germline V gene are PRHDT and FYEKMQ (reference sequence). The ends were cut back, 5 bases at V and 0 bases at J, with 16 bases in the middle. The CDR3 is 16 residues long. The CDR3 sequence is CASSNRDAGYQETQYF. DNA for the CDR3: TGTGCCAGCAGCAATCGGGACGCCGGGTACCAAGAGACCCAGTACTTC.

The chain has TRBV28 and TRBJ2-7; D may be TRBD1 (5 bases). V lost 4 bases, J lost 3 bases, and 10 bases lay in between. CDR1 MDHEN and CDR2 SYDVKM come from the germline V gene. This CDR3 spans 13 amino acids. The CDR3 region has the DNA TGTGCCAGCAGTTCCAGACAGCACTACGAGCAGTACGTC. Translation gives CASSSRQHYEQYV.

With respect to this clonotype: One base away lies a much larger clone, so this may be a sequencing read error. The chain joins TRBV7-4 to TRBJ1-1, with a weak D call TRBD1 (5 bases). Germline-derived CDR1 and CDR2 are SGHVT and SQSDAQ. CDR3 length: 12 amino acids. The V end lost 3 bases, the J end lost 6 bases, and 8 bases lay between the germline ends. This CDR3 is CASSLAQAEAFF. For the CDR3, the DNA is TGTGCCAGCAGCTTGGCACAGGCTGAAGCTTTCTTT.

The V gene is TRBV29-1, the J gene TRBJ2-2; 9 positions match TRBD1. Losses at the gene ends were 1 base for V and 4 bases for J; bases not matched to a gene: 4. The CDR3 is 15 residues long. Germline V gene data show CDR1 as SQVTM and CDR2 as ANQGSEA. This CDR3 reads CSVEGGQGGTGELFF. CDR3 nucleotide sequence: TGCAGCGTTGAAGGGGGACAGGGCGGCACCGGGGAGCTGTTTTTT.

For the CDR3, the DNA is TGTGCCAGTAGTATGCGCGGGGGGGGAAGAGGAGATACGCAGTATTTT. Protein: CASSMRGGGRGDTQYF. The chain carries TRBV19 and TRBJ2-3; 9 nucleotides match TRBD2. CDR1 is LNHDA and CDR2 is SQIVND in the germline V gene (reference sequence). The V and J ends lost 3 bases and 5 bases, in that order; junction bases with no gene match: 9. This CDR3 has 16 residues.

The rearrangement links TRBV27 to TRBJ2-3; no reliable D call. V lost 7 bases and J lost 0, with 11 bases in between. Germline CDR1 MNHEY, CDR2 SMNVEV (reference sequence). The length of the CDR3 is 14 residues. The CDR3 protein is CASTGPYSTDTQYF. For the CDR3, the DNA is TGTGCCAGCACTGGGCCGTATAGCACAGATACGCAGTATTTT.

The CDR3 coding sequence is TGTGCCAGTAGTATTCACAGGGGGTGGAATCAGCCCCAGCATTTT. This codes for CASSIHRGWNQPQHF. The genes are TRBV19 and TRBJ1-5; 8 bases match TRBD1. Germline CDR1 reads LNHDA; CDR2 reads SQIVND (reference sequence). The CDR3 covers 15 residues. V lost 3 bases, J lost 4 bases, and 5 bases stayed unmatched.

The J gene is TRBJ1-3, the V gene TRBV27, with D unresolved. V was pared by 6 bases and J by 0 bases, with 12 bases between. Germline values: CDR1 MNHEY, CDR2 SMNVEV (reference sequence). This CDR3 comprises 15 residues. The CDR3 protein is CASSQDVSSGNTIYF. DNA of the CDR3: TGTGCCAGCAGCCAAGACGTCAGCTCTGGAAACACCATATATTTT.

The chain recombines TRBV24-1 with TRBJ1-1; possible D gene TRBD1, 5 bases. The V gene lost 0 bases and the J gene lost 8 bases, with 9 bases spanning the gap. CDR3 length equals 13 residues. CDR1 is KGHDR and CDR2 is SFDVKD in the germline V gene. CDR3 coding DNA: TGTGCCACCAGTGATTTGTGGGGGGTAGAAGCTTTCTTT. It encodes CATSDLWGVEAFF.

In this sample, this clonotype turned up many times. This chain joins TRBV7-6 and TRBJ2-3; TRBD2 aligns across 11 bases. The CDR3 is 17 residues long. Trimming cost V 4 bases and J 10 bases; bases outside gene matches: 16. Germline V gives CDR1 SGHVS, CDR2 FNYEAQ. CDR3 in DNA: TGTGCCAGCAGCTCCGCTTTGGCTAGCGGGGGGCAAAGGGCGCAGTATTTT. Translation gives CASSSALASGGQRAQYF. Together with reference TRBV7-6 and TRBJ2-3, the CDR3 gives the full variable domain: GAGVSQSPRYKVTKRGQDVALRCDPISGHVSLYWYRQALGQGPEFLTYFNYEAQQDKSGLPNDRFSAERPEGSISTLTIQRTEQRDSAMYRCASSSALASGGQRAQYFGPGTRLTVL.

The V call is TRBV2, the J call TRBJ2-7; possibly TRBD1 for D (6 bases). Germline V lookup: CDR1 SNHLY, CDR2 FYNNEI. This CDR3 contains 15 residues. The germline V and J ends were trimmed by 3 bases and 0 bases, with 12 bases remaining between them. As DNA, the CDR3 is TGTGCCAGCAGTGACCCAGGGGCAAACTCCTACGAGCAGTACGTC. Residues: CASSDPGANSYEQYV.

The CDR3: CASSPGSRNQPQHF. CDR3 sequence (DNA): TGTGCCAGCAGCCCAGGGTCGCGCAATCAGCCCCAGCATTTT. The V and J genes are TRBV6-9 and TRBJ1-5; D is perhaps TRBD1 (5 bases). V was trimmed by 6 bases and J by 2 bases, leaving 11 bases between them. The CDR3 is made up of 14 amino acids. Per germline, CDR1 MNHGY and CDR2 SVAAGI.

The chain employs TRBV12-3 or TRBV12-4 and TRBJ2-1; either TRBD1 or TRBD2 may supply D (6 bases each). Trimming took off 4 bases at V and 10 bases at J, with 17 bases between the two ends. The CDR3 totals 14 residues. The CDR3 DNA follows: TGTGCCAGCAGTTCGTGGGGGGCTGGACGGGAGCAGTTCTTC. Protein product: CASSSWGAGREQFF.

The chain carries TRBV24-1 and TRBJ2-2; no reliable D call. CDR1 and CDR2 from the germline V gene are KGHDR and SFDVKD. V was shortened by 0 bases and J by 2 bases, with 6 bases between the two germline ends. The CDR3 totals 15 residues. CDR3 sequence reads: CATSDLRHNTGELFF. Written as DNA, the CDR3 is TGTGCCACCAGTGATTTGCGGCACAACACCGGGGAGCTGTTTTTT.

This clonotype was detected only a few times. This chain connects TRBV24-1 to TRBJ1-1, with TRBD1 matching 7 bases. The CDR3 length is 15 residues. Germline CDR1 reads KGHDR; CDR2 reads SFDVKD. V was clipped by 4 bases and J by 5 bases; unmatched bases: 9. CDR3 protein: CATSDPRAGGTEAFF. The CDR3 region has the DNA TGTGCCACCAGTGACCCCCGGGCAGGGGGAACTGAAGCTTTCTTT.

This clonotype was detected only a few times. The chain joins TRBV6-2 or TRBV6-3 to TRBJ2-3, with D possibly matching TRBD1 (6 bases). Germline V CDR1 and CDR2: MNHEY, SVGEGT. The length of the CDR3 is 16 residues. Trimming removed 7 bases at V and 5 bases at J, with 22 bases between. The CDR3 region is CASTETGAPFGDTQYF. The CDR3 nucleotides are TGTGCCAGCACCGAGACAGGTGCGCCGTTCGGAGATACGCAGTATTTT.

This chain links TRBV12-5 with TRBJ2-6, with 8 bases lining up with TRBD1. The CDR3 spans 17 residues. Per germline, CDR1 LGHNT and CDR2 FRNRAP. The ends lost 4 bases at V and 3 bases at J; junction bases unmatched: 8. DNA of the CDR3: TGTGCTAGTGGTTGGGGGGCAGGGGGCTTTGGGGCCAACGTCCTGACTTTC. Translation gives CASGWGAGGFGANVLTF.

This clonotype was observed a handful of times. V usage is TRBV6-2 or TRBV6-3 and J usage is TRBJ1-1; TRBD1 agrees at 8 bases. Germline V gene sequence: CDR1 MNHEY, CDR2 SVGEGT. The V gene end was trimmed by 7 bases and the J gene end by 7 bases; junction bases not matched to a gene: 5. This CDR3 region has 12 residues. The CDR3 DNA reads TGTGCCAGCAATACAGGGGGGCGTGAAGCTTTCTTT. Translating gives CASNTGGREAFF.

The V call is TRBV6-5, the J call TRBJ2-1; no firm D call. Germline V gene lookup returns CDR1 MNHEY and CDR2 SVGAGI. Trimming removed 2 bases from V and 4 bases from J, with 15 bases in between. This CDR3 region has 16 residues. The CDR3 region has the DNA TGTGCCAGCAGTTACGGGTCCGGCGGTGGGTACAATGAGCAGTTCTTC. Translated, it gives CASSYGSGGGYNEQFF.

The chain employs TRBV5-6 and TRBJ2-1; tentatively, D is TRBD1 (6 bases). CDR1 is SGHDT, CDR2 YYEEEE, per germline. Between the trimmed V and J ends, which lost 4 bases and 3 bases, there was a span of 17 bases. CDR3 size: 16 residues. This chain's CDR3 is CASSRTLDSYYNEQFF. CDR3 sequence (DNA): TGTGCCAGCAGCCGAACCTTGGACAGCTACTACAATGAGCAGTTCTTC.

This clonotype was picked up a small number of times. J is TRBJ2-1 and V is TRBV7-8; the D gene is possibly TRBD2 (5 bases). This CDR3 region has 13 residues. Germline-derived CDR1 and CDR2 are SGHVS and FQNEAQ. With 3 bases removed from V and 9 bases from J, the gap between germline ends came to 12 bases. CDR3 in amino acids: CASSFVLEIEQFF. As DNA, the CDR3 is TGTGCCAGCAGCTTTGTACTAGAGATTGAGCAGTTCTTC.

The chain couples TRBV6-1 to TRBJ2-3, with D hard to call. CDR3 length equals 12 residues. CDR1 is MNHNS, CDR2 SASEGT, per germline. Trimming removed 3 bases at V and 5 bases at J, with 6 bases between. CDR3 residues: CASSDERDTQYF. CDR3 coding DNA: TGTGCCAGCAGTGATGAGCGAGATACGCAGTATTTT.

This clonotype was seen a few times. The chain couples TRBV13 to TRBJ2-1; the D gene is possibly TRBD1 (6 bases). The V gene lost 0 bases and the J gene lost 9 bases, with 12 bases spanning the gap. The CDR3 consists of 14 residues. Germline CDR1 is PRHDT and CDR2 is FYEKMQ (reference sequence). As DNA, the CDR3 is TGTGCCAGCAGCTTAGGCCAGGGGAAGAGTGAGCAGTTCTTC. Residues: CASSLGQGKSEQFF.